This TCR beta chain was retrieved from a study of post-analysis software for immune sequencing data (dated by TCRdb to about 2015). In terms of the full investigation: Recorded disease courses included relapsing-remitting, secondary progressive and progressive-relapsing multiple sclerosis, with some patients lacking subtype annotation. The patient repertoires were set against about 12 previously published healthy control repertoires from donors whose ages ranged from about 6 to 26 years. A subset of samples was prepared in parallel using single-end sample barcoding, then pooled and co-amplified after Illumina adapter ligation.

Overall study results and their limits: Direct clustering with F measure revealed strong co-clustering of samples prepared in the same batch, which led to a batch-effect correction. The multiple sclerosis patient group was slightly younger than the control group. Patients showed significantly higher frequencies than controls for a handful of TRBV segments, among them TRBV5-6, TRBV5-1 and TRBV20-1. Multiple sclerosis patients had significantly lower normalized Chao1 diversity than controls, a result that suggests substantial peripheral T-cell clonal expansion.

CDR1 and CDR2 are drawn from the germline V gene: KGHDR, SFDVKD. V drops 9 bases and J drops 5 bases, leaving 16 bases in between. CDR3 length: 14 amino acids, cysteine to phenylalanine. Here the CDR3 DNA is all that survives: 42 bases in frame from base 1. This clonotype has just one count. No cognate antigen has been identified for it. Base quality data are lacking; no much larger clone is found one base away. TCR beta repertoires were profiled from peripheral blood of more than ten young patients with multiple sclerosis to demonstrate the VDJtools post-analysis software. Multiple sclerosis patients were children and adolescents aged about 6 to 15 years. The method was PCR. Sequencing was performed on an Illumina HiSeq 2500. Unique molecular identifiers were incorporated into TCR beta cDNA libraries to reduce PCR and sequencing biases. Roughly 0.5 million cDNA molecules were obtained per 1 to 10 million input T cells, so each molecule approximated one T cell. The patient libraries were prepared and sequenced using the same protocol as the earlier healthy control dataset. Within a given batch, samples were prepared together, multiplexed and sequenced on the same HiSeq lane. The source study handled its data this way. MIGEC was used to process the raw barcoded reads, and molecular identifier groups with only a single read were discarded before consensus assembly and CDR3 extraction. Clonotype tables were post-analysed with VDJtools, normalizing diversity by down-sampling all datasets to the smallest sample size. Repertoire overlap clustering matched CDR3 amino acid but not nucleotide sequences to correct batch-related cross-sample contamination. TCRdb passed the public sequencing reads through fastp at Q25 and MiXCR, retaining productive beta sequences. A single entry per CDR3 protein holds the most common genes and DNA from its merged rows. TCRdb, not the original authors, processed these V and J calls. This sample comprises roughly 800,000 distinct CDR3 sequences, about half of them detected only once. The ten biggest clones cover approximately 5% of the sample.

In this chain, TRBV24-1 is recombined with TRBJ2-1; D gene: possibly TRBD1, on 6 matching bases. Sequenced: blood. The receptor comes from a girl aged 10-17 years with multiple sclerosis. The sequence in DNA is TGTGCCACCGGGGAGACAGGCTACAACAATGAGCAGTTCTTC. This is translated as CATGETGYNNEQFF.